These T cell receptor beta chains were read from a single sample in a study of graft-versus-host responses after intestinal transplantation. Here immunoSEQ multiplex PCR was the method, and the copy in TCRdb shows in-frame clones only, minus some. The sample yields some 14,000 clones, just under 70% seen once. The specimen comprised ileum tissue, sampled around 720 days after intestinal transplantation. Receptors originate from a human patient who received an intestinal transplant, so some T cells may come from the graft donor. Both conserved end residues are part of each CDR3. The order of the fields is J gene, V gene, D gene, clone size, CDR3 DNA, CDR3 protein. The D gene is left open where the match is weak. Clone size, where shown, is once, few, many, or a class for clones that have expanded.

>TRBJ2-1|TRBV28|NA|once
TGTGGCCTTGGCCTCTTTCGGCGGCACGACCACAATGAGCAGTTCTTC
CGLGLFRRHDHNEQFF
>TRBJ2-3|TRBV27|NA|few
TGTGCCAGCAGTTTTCTGGAGGCAGGGAGGAGGGATACGCAGTATTTT
CASSFLEAGRRDTQYF
>TRBJ2-1|TRBV11-3|NA|NA
TGTGCCAGCAGCTCCAATCACAATGAGCAGTTCTTC
CASSSNHNEQFF
>TRBJ2-7|TRBV5-1|NA|NA
TGCGCCAGCAGCTTGACAGCCTCCTACGAGCAGTACTTC
CASSLTASYEQYF
>TRBJ1-2|TRBV29-1|TRBD1|NA
TGCAGCGCCGGGACAGGGCACTATGGCTACACCTTC
CSAGTGHYGYTF
>TRBJ2-3|TRBV4-1|NA|NA
TGCGCCAGCAGCCAAGATAGCAGGCGGATTAGCACAGATACGCAGTATTTT
CASSQDSRRISTDTQYF
>TRBJ2-7|TRBV30|TRBD1|NA
TGTGCCTGGAGTGTAATGTCCGGGACAGGTTCTTCAGGGCAGTACTTC
CAWSVMSGTGSSGQYF
>TRBJ2-3|TRBV7-9|NA|NA
TGTGCCAGCAGCTTAGCTGGGGGGCCAGGCACAGATACGCAGTATTTT
CASSLAGGPGTDTQYF
>TRBJ2-7|TRBV7-2|TRBD1|NA
TGTGCCACCGGACAGGGAGTGGCCTACGAGCAGTACTTC
CATGQGVAYEQYF
>TRBJ1-2|TRBV12-5|NA|NA
TGTGCTAGTGGCCGGCACCTCCCAGGACCTAACTATGGCTACACCTTC
CASGRHLPGPNYGYTF
>TRBJ1-1|TRBV7-2|NA|few
TGTGCCAGCAGCTTAGAGCGGACATTACAAGCTTTCTTT
CASSLERTLQAFF
>TRBJ1-2|TRBV6-1|NA|NA
TGTGCCAGCAAGCTAACAGGAAAATATGGCTACACCTTC
CASKLTGKYGYTF
>TRBJ2-7|TRBV10-1|NA|NA
TGCGCCAGCAGCCCAGGGACCTACGAGCAGTACTTC
CASSPGTYEQYF
>TRBJ2-7|TRBV6-5|TRBD1|NA
TGTGCCAGCAGCCCTAGACAGGGGGCTCATGAGCAGTACTTC
CASSPRQGAHEQYF
>TRBJ2-3|TRBV10-2|TRBD2|NA
TGCGCCAGCAGTGAGTCCGGGAGGGCCCTGGGAGATACGCAGTATTTT
CASSESGRALGDTQYF
>TRBJ1-2|TRBV6-1|NA|NA
TGTGCCAGCCAAGGCGTCTATGGCTACACCTTC
CASQGVYGYTF
>TRBJ1-2|TRBV5-1|NA|NA
TGCGCCAGCAGCCGGACCCGGGGGTATGGCTACACCTTC
CASSRTRGYGYTF
>TRBJ2-2|TRBV10-2|NA|NA
TGCGCCAGCAGTGAGGCCCGGTTGGGGATCGGGGAGCTGTTTTTT
CASSEARLGIGELFF
>TRBJ2-3|TRBV2|TRBD2|NA
TGTGCCAGGGGACTAGCGAGCACAGATACGCAGTATTTT
CARGLASTDTQYF
>TRBJ2-4|TRBV5-4|NA|once
TGTGCCAGCAGCTTGGCCTCGGGCAGCAAAAACATTCAGTACTTC
CASSLASGSKNIQYF
>TRBJ2-2|TRBV5-4|NA|NA
TGTGCCAGCAGCTTGGCCAGGGGTCCCGGGGAGCTGTTTTTT
CASSLARGPGELFF
>TRBJ2-7|TRBV5-1|TRBD1|NA
TGCGCCAGCAGGACAGGGGGCTCCTACGAGCAGTACTTC
CASRTGGSYEQYF
>TRBJ1-2|TRBV5-6|TRBD1|NA
TGTGCCAGCAGCTCGGACAGGCGAAACTATGGCTACACCTTC
CASSSDRRNYGYTF
>TRBJ1-1|TRBV5-1|NA|NA
TGCGCCAGCAGCTTGCTAGGTGGCACTGAAGCTTTCTTT
CASSLLGGTEAFF
>TRBJ1-2|TRBV6-5|NA|few
TGTGCCAGCAGGAGAGACACTAACTATGGCTACACCTTC
CASRRDTNYGYTF
>TRBJ1-5|TRBV5-1|NA|NA
TGCGCCAGGAGCAAAAAATACAGGGACCTAAGCAATCAGCCCCAGCATTTT
CARSKKYRDLSNQPQHF
>TRBJ2-1|TRBV5-4|TRBD2|once
TGTGCCAGCAGCTTGGGTCTTGGCGGGAGCTCCTACAATGAGCAGTTCTTC
CASSLGLGGSSYNEQFF